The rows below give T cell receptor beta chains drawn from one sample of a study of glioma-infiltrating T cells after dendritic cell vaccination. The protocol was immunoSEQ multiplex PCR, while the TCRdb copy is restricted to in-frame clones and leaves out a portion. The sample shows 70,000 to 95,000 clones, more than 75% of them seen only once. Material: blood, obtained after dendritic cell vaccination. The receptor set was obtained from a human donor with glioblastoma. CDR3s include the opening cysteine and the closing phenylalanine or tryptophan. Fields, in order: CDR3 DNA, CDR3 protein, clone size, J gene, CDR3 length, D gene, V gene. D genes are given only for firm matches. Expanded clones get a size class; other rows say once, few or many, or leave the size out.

CDR3 DNA: TGTGCCAGCAGCTTAAGCGGGGGCTCCTACGAGCAGTACTTC
CDR3 protein: CASSLSGGSYEQYF
clone size: once
J gene: TRBJ2-7
CDR3 length: 14
D gene: TRBD2
V gene: TRBV7-8

CDR3 DNA: TGCGCCAGCAGCTCCCAGGGAGGTGAGCAGTTCTTC
CDR3 protein: CASSSQGGEQFF
clone size: NA
J gene: TRBJ2-1
CDR3 length: 12
D gene: NA
V gene: TRBV5-1

CDR3 DNA: TGTGCCACCAGCAGAGAGCAGGGTTGGGACAATGAGCAGTTCTTC
CDR3 protein: CATSREQGWDNEQFF
clone size: NA
J gene: TRBJ2-1
CDR3 length: 15
D gene: NA
V gene: TRBV15

CDR3 DNA: TGTGCCAGCAGCCGACAGGGCTTCTATGGCTACACCTTC
CDR3 protein: CASSRQGFYGYTF
clone size: NA
J gene: TRBJ1-2
CDR3 length: 13
D gene: TRBD1
V gene: TRBV2

CDR3 DNA: TGTGCCTGGAGTGTATTATATGGCGGAAATCAGCCCCAGCATTTT
CDR3 protein: CAWSVLYGGNQPQHF
clone size: NA
J gene: TRBJ1-5
CDR3 length: 15
D gene: NA
V gene: TRBV30

CDR3 DNA: TGTGCCAGCAGTGATTCAGGGACACTGAACACTGAAGCTTTCTTT
CDR3 protein: CASSDSGTLNTEAFF
clone size: NA
J gene: TRBJ1-1
CDR3 length: 15
D gene: NA
V gene: TRBV6-4

CDR3 DNA: TGTGCCAGCAGTTTGGGACTAGGGGGACGGGAGCTGTTTTTT
CDR3 protein: CASSLGLGGRELFF
clone size: NA
J gene: TRBJ2-2
CDR3 length: 14
D gene: TRBD2
V gene: TRBV6-5

CDR3 DNA: TGTGCCAGCAGCGAACGGAGGGGGGGCCGGTACGAGCAGTTCTTC
CDR3 protein: CASSERRGGRYEQFF
clone size: NA
J gene: TRBJ2-1
CDR3 length: 15
D gene: NA
V gene: TRBV14

CDR3 DNA: TGCAGCGCTGCCGGGGGGGCCCCCACCGGGGAGCTGTTTTTT
CDR3 protein: CSAAGGAPTGELFF
clone size: NA
J gene: TRBJ2-2
CDR3 length: 14
D gene: TRBD2
V gene: TRBV29-1

CDR3 DNA: TGTGCCAGCAGTTACTCCTCCCGGGAGCAAGAGACCCAGTACTTC
CDR3 protein: CASSYSSREQETQYF
clone size: once
J gene: TRBJ2-5
CDR3 length: 15
D gene: NA
V gene: TRBV6-5

CDR3 DNA: TGTGCCAGTAGTATAAGTAGCGGGGGGCCACTCAAAAACATTCAGTACTTC
CDR3 protein: CASSISSGGPLKNIQYF
clone size: few
J gene: TRBJ2-4
CDR3 length: 17
D gene: TRBD2
V gene: TRBV19

CDR3 DNA: TGCGCCAGCAGCTTGGCTGGGACAGAGCAAGAGACCCAGTACTTC
CDR3 protein: CASSLAGTEQETQYF
clone size: NA
J gene: TRBJ2-5
CDR3 length: 15
D gene: TRBD1
V gene: TRBV5-1

CDR3 DNA: TGCGCCAGCAGCTTGGAGGGGAGGGGGCAAGAGACCCAGTACTTC
CDR3 protein: CASSLEGRGQETQYF
clone size: NA
J gene: TRBJ2-5
CDR3 length: 15
D gene: NA
V gene: TRBV5-1

CDR3 DNA: TGTGCCAGCAGTTATCCCTGGAGTGAGCAGTACTTC
CDR3 protein: CASSYPWSEQYF
clone size: NA
J gene: TRBJ2-7
CDR3 length: 12
D gene: NA
V gene: TRBV6-1

CDR3 DNA: TGCAGCGTTGGAATGGGACAGGTTTTCTATGGCTACACCTTC
CDR3 protein: CSVGMGQVFYGYTF
clone size: once
J gene: TRBJ1-2
CDR3 length: 14
D gene: TRBD1
V gene: TRBV29-1

CDR3 DNA: TGTGCCAGCAGCTTAGGGGGACTAGGCAATCAGCCCCAGCATTTT
CDR3 protein: CASSLGGLGNQPQHF
clone size: NA
J gene: TRBJ1-5
CDR3 length: 15
D gene: NA
V gene: TRBV7-9

CDR3 DNA: TGTGCCAGCAGTTACCTGCCCACCGGGGGAGGCGGTGGCTACACCTTC
CDR3 protein: CASSYLPTGGGGGYTF
clone size: NA
J gene: TRBJ1-2
CDR3 length: 16
D gene: NA
V gene: TRBV6-5

CDR3 DNA: TGTGCCAGCAGTGAAGGGGCGAACACTGAAGCTTTCTTT
CDR3 protein: CASSEGANTEAFF
clone size: NA
J gene: TRBJ1-1
CDR3 length: 13
D gene: NA
V gene: TRBV6-1

CDR3 DNA: TGTGCCTGGAGTGAAGGGGCGGGGATGGTTCAGCCCCAGCATTTT
CDR3 protein: CAWSEGAGMVQPQHF
clone size: NA
J gene: TRBJ1-5
CDR3 length: 15
D gene: NA
V gene: TRBV30

CDR3 DNA: TGTGCCAGCAGCTTGGGCCAGATCTATGGCTACACCTTC
CDR3 protein: CASSLGQIYGYTF
clone size: NA
J gene: TRBJ1-2
CDR3 length: 13
D gene: NA
V gene: TRBV5-4

CDR3 DNA: TGTGCCAGCAGCCAGTACCCCGGGAGGCAAGGCTACACCTTC
CDR3 protein: CASSQYPGRQGYTF
clone size: NA
J gene: TRBJ1-2
CDR3 length: 14
D gene: NA
V gene: TRBV5-6

CDR3 DNA: TGTGCCATCAGTCAGACAGGGATCGACACTGAAGCTTTCTTT
CDR3 protein: CAISQTGIDTEAFF
clone size: NA
J gene: TRBJ1-1
CDR3 length: 14
D gene: TRBD1
V gene: TRBV10-3

CDR3 DNA: TGTGCCAGCAGCCCGCTACTCCAGGGTGATGAGCAGTTCTTC
CDR3 protein: CASSPLLQGDEQFF
clone size: NA
J gene: TRBJ2-1
CDR3 length: 14
D gene: NA
V gene: TRBV7-2

CDR3 DNA: TGTGCCAGCAGTGCTTGGACAGGGGGCTCCTACAATGAGCAGTTCTTC
CDR3 protein: CASSAWTGGSYNEQFF
clone size: NA
J gene: TRBJ2-1
CDR3 length: 16
D gene: TRBD1
V gene: TRBV6-1

CDR3 DNA: TGTGCCAGCAGCCGGGGACTAGCGGGGTTTAACACCGGGGAGCTGTTTTTT
CDR3 protein: CASSRGLAGFNTGELFF
clone size: NA
J gene: TRBJ2-2
CDR3 length: 17
D gene: TRBD2
V gene: TRBV4-2

CDR3 DNA: TGTGCCAGCTCACCCGCCAGGATCGACGAGCAGTACTTC
CDR3 protein: CASSPARIDEQYF
clone size: NA
J gene: TRBJ2-7
CDR3 length: 13
D gene: NA
V gene: TRBV18

CDR3 DNA: TGTGCCAGCAGCCATGTCGAGACAGCCAGAATAACGGGCTACACCTTC
CDR3 protein: CASSHVETARITGYTF
clone size: NA
J gene: TRBJ1-2
CDR3 length: 16
D gene: NA
V gene: TRBV7-2

CDR3 DNA: TGCGCCAGCAGCCAAGAAGGAAGGTCCCGCCGAGGCACTGAAGCTTTCTTT
CDR3 protein: CASSQEGRSRRGTEAFF
clone size: NA
J gene: TRBJ1-1
CDR3 length: 17
D gene: NA
V gene: TRBV4-1

CDR3 DNA: TGTGCCAGCAGCGTAGATTCAGGGTCCAGAGCATCAGATACGCAGTATTTT
CDR3 protein: CASSVDSGSRASDTQYF
clone size: NA
J gene: TRBJ2-3
CDR3 length: 17
D gene: NA
V gene: TRBV9

CDR3 DNA: TGTGCCAGCAGTGACCAGGGGACACCGAACACCGGGGAGCTGTTTTTT
CDR3 protein: CASSDQGTPNTGELFF
clone size: NA
J gene: TRBJ2-2
CDR3 length: 16
D gene: NA
V gene: TRBV2

CDR3 DNA: TGTGCCAGCAGCTCCCCTGGCGGGGGATTCTCCTACGAGCAGTACTTC
CDR3 protein: CASSSPGGGFSYEQYF
clone size: NA
J gene: TRBJ2-7
CDR3 length: 16
D gene: TRBD2
V gene: TRBV7-9

CDR3 DNA: TGCAGCGTTGTTTCCGGGACAGGGAACACTGAAGCTTTCTTT
CDR3 protein: CSVVSGTGNTEAFF
clone size: NA
J gene: TRBJ1-1
CDR3 length: 14
D gene: TRBD1
V gene: TRBV29-1

CDR3 DNA: TGTGCCACCAGCAGAGACGCCTCTTACCGGGACAGGGGCTACGAGCAGTACTTC
CDR3 protein: CATSRDASYRDRGYEQYF
clone size: NA
J gene: TRBJ2-7
CDR3 length: 18
D gene: TRBD1
V gene: TRBV15

CDR3 DNA: TGTGCCAGCAGTCGTCCCGGGACACACACTGAAGCTTTCTTT
CDR3 protein: CASSRPGTHTEAFF
clone size: NA
J gene: TRBJ1-1
CDR3 length: 14
D gene: NA
V gene: TRBV27

CDR3 DNA: TGCGCCAGCAGCTTGGACCAGGGGGCTTACAATTCACCCCTCCACTTT
CDR3 protein: CASSLDQGAYNSPLHF
clone size: NA
J gene: TRBJ1-6
CDR3 length: 16
D gene: TRBD1
V gene: TRBV5-1

CDR3 DNA: TGTGCCAGCAGACCCCAACTAGCGGCGAACACCTACAATGAGCAGTTCTTC
CDR3 protein: CASRPQLAANTYNEQFF
clone size: NA
J gene: TRBJ2-1
CDR3 length: 17
D gene: TRBD2
V gene: TRBV27

CDR3 DNA: TGTGCCAGCAGTTCAGGGTGGGGACATAACTATGGCTACACCTTC
CDR3 protein: CASSSGWGHNYGYTF
clone size: NA
J gene: TRBJ1-2
CDR3 length: 15
D gene: NA
V gene: TRBV6-5

CDR3 DNA: TGTGCCAGCAGTGAAGCATTGACAGGGGGCTATGGCTACACCTTC
CDR3 protein: CASSEALTGGYGYTF
clone size: few
J gene: TRBJ1-2
CDR3 length: 15
D gene: TRBD1
V gene: TRBV6-1

CDR3 DNA: TGTGCCAGCAGCCCAGGGGGAGGCGACGCTGAAGCTTTCTTT
CDR3 protein: CASSPGGGDAEAFF
clone size: NA
J gene: TRBJ1-1
CDR3 length: 14
D gene: TRBD1
V gene: TRBV7-3

CDR3 DNA: TGTGCCAGCTCACCTATTGCGGGGGGCAGGACTGAAGCTTTCTTT
CDR3 protein: CASSPIAGGRTEAFF
clone size: NA
J gene: TRBJ1-1
CDR3 length: 15
D gene: NA
V gene: TRBV18

CDR3 DNA: TGTGCCAGCAGCCTGTCCGGGGGGGACTACGAGCAGTACTTC
CDR3 protein: CASSLSGGDYEQYF
clone size: NA
J gene: TRBJ2-7
CDR3 length: 14
D gene: TRBD2
V gene: TRBV7-2

CDR3 DNA: TGTGCCAGCAGACCAGGGGTCTATGGCTACACCTTC
CDR3 protein: CASRPGVYGYTF
clone size: NA
J gene: TRBJ1-2
CDR3 length: 12
D gene: NA
V gene: TRBV2